A single sample gave rise to the 30 T cell receptor beta chains below, sequenced in a study of patients and donors after allogeneic stem cell transplantation. From the RT-PCR reads, TCRdb called clonotypes with MiXCR, one entry per CDR3 protein. The sample has some 880,000 distinct CDR3 sequences; more than 15% are singletons. The sequenced material came from blood, either unsorted or a sorted T cell fraction (not recorded which). The receptor source for this set is a human donor who was either an allogeneic HSCT recipient or a stem cell or donor lymphocyte infusion donor (not recorded which). It is not recorded whose cells these are; they may come from a transplant donor.

The rearrangement joins TRBV6-1 to TRBJ2-1, with 12 bases aligning to TRBD1. CDR1 is MNHNS and CDR2 is SASEGT in the germline V gene. The CDR3 has 14 amino acids. V gave up 6 bases and J gave up 9 bases; unmatched junction bases: 6. The CDR3 reads CASRGQGAIGEQFF. Here the CDR3 DNA reads TGTGCCAGCAGGGGACAGGGGGCAATAGGTGAGCAGTTCTTC.

This clonotype occurred many times. The chain employs TRBV12-3 or TRBV12-4 and TRBJ1-2; D ambiguous. CDR3 size: 12 residues. V dropped 5 bases and J dropped 3 bases, with 7 bases sitting between them. CDR3 sequence reads: CASSRTDYGYTF. CDR3 sequence (DNA): TGTGCCAGCAGTCGGACGGACTATGGCTACACCTTC.

The sample holds a few counts of this clonotype. This chain uses TRBV7-3 with TRBJ1-6, with D unresolved. There are 15 residues in the CDR3. In germline, CDR1 is SGHTA, CDR2 FQGTGA. V shed 5 bases and J shed 1 base, with 9 bases lying between them. The CDR3: CASSPSSSYNSPLHF. As DNA, the CDR3 is TGTGCCAGCAGCCCTAGTAGTTCCTATAATTCACCCCTCCACTTT.

This rearrangement joins TRBV29-1 to TRBJ2-7, with D possibly called TRBD1 or TRBD2 (5 bases each). The CDR3 covers 14 residues. Per the germline V gene, CDR1 is SQVTM and CDR2 is ANQGSEA. V shed 6 bases and J shed 6 bases, with 21 bases lying between them. CDR3 nucleotide sequence: TGCAGCGTAGTCCGGGACCCCCCTCTATCCGAGCAGTACTTC. The encoded protein is CSVVRDPPLSEQYF.

The V and J genes are TRBV9 and TRBJ2-2, with a tentative D call TRBD1 (6 bases). CDR3 length: 15 amino acids. Trimming removed 3 bases from V and 6 bases from J, with 15 bases in between. The germline CDR1 and CDR2 sequences are SGDLS and YYNGEE. The CDR3 sequence: CASSAGQSHPGELFF. The DNA of the CDR3 is TGTGCCAGCAGCGCAGGACAGAGTCATCCCGGGGAGCTGTTTTTT.

CDR3 in amino acids: CASSQGIKIYEQYF. The CDR3 nucleotides are TGCGCCAGCAGCCAAGGGATTAAAATCTACGAGCAGTACTTC. V gene TRBV4-3 combines with J gene TRBJ2-7, with D unclear. The length of the CDR3 is 14 residues. Trimming removed 1 base from V and 3 bases from J, with 10 bases in between. The germline V gene has CDR1 LGHNA and CDR2 YSLEER.

This clonotype was counted a few times. The chain employs TRBV7-2 and TRBJ1-3; D is undetermined. In germline, CDR1 is SGHTA, CDR2 FQGNSA. V dropped 2 bases and J dropped 3 bases, with 8 bases sitting between them. This CDR3 has 14 residues. CDR3 in amino acids: CASSLIASGNTIYF. DNA for the CDR3: TGTGCCAGCAGCTTAATCGCCAGTGGAAACACCATATATTTT.

The V and J genes are TRBV20-1 and TRBJ2-1, with 11 bases aligning to TRBD2. With V trimmed by 5 bases and J by 5 bases, 5 bases remained unmatched. The CDR3 has 14 residues. Germline V gives CDR1 DFQATT, CDR2 SNEGSKA (reference sequence). The CDR3 DNA sequence: TGCAGTGCTCTTAGCGGGAGGGGCAACAATGAGCAGTTCTTC. Translation gives CSALSGRGNNEQFF.

This clonotype has just a few counts. This chain connects TRBV20-1 to TRBJ1-1, with 7 bases aligning to TRBD1. The CDR3 is made up of 14 amino acids. V shed 0 bases, J shed 1 base, and the junction held 2 bases outside the gene matches. Per germline, CDR1 DFQATT and CDR2 SNEGSKA (reference sequence). CDR3: CSARDWTGNTEAFF. CDR3 nucleotide sequence: TGCAGTGCTAGAGACTGGACAGGGAACACTGAAGCTTTCTTT.

The chain combines TRBV12-3 or TRBV12-4 with TRBJ2-7; D is possibly TRBD2 (6 bases). V gave up 7 bases and J gave up 0 bases, with 10 bases separating them. The CDR3 runs 13 residues. For the CDR3, the DNA is TGTGCCAGCACCATCGGGGGCTCCTACGAGCAGTACTTC. This codes for CASTIGGSYEQYF.

A few counts support this clonotype. The V call is TRBV2, the J call TRBJ2-5, with 8 nucleotides matching TRBD2. Germline V gene lookup returns CDR1 SNHLY and CDR2 FYNNEI. V shed 3 bases and J 4 bases; nucleotides not matched to a gene: 7. The CDR3 is made up of 15 amino acids. The CDR3 protein is CASSDAGAGVETQYF. The DNA of the CDR3 is TGTGCCAGCAGTGACGCGGGAGCGGGAGTAGAGACCCAGTACTTC.

The V and J genes are TRBV20-1 and TRBJ2-3, with 8 bases identical to TRBD2. The germline V gene encodes CDR1 DFQATT and CDR2 SNEGSKA (reference sequence). CDR3 length: 16 amino acids. Losses at the gene ends were 1 base for V and 2 bases for J; bases not matched to a gene: 8. CDR3 in amino acids: CSARVRRGENTDTQYF. The CDR3 region has the DNA TGCAGTGCTAGAGTCCGGCGGGGGGAGAACACAGATACGCAGTATTTT.

This clonotype was seen a handful of times. The V gene is TRBV6-2 or TRBV6-3, the J gene TRBJ2-1; either TRBD1 or TRBD2 may supply D (6 bases each). V shed 7 bases and J shed 1 base, with 17 bases lying between them. The CDR3 has 16 residues. The V gene's germline CDR1 is MNHEY and CDR2 SVGEGT. The CDR3 here is CASTKQGGISYNEQFF. In nucleotides, the CDR3 is TGTGCCAGCACCAAACAGGGCGGGATATCCTACAATGAGCAGTTCTTC.

This clonotype occurred a few times. The V gene is TRBV20-1, the J gene TRBJ2-1; the D is unclear. Germline values: CDR1 DFQATT, CDR2 SNEGSKA (reference sequence). Trimming left V 4 bases short and J 0 bases short, with 13 bases between. This CDR3 comprises 15 residues. This CDR3 reads CSAKASPSSYNEQFF. CDR3 DNA sequence: TGCAGTGCTAAGGCTTCACCTAGCTCCTACAATGAGCAGTTCTTC.

This clonotype was observed a few times. The chain combines TRBV24-1 with TRBJ1-2, with D hard to call. V lost 4 bases and J lost 4, with 15 bases in between. This CDR3 has 15 amino acids. CDR1 is KGHDR and CDR2 is SFDVKD in the germline V gene. CDR3 region: CATSDGRASVYGYTF. CDR3 coding DNA: TGTGCCACCAGTGACGGGCGAGCCTCGGTCTATGGCTACACCTTC.

The V call is TRBV30, the J call TRBJ1-1, with D uncertain. This CDR3 has 15 amino acids. The V gene's germline CDR1 is GTSNPN and CDR2 SVGIG (reference sequence). Trimming cost V 3 bases and J 0 bases, with 14 bases left between them. CDR3 DNA sequence: TGTGCCTGGAGGGTCGGTGGGATATTGAACACTGAAGCTTTCTTT. It translates to CAWRVGGILNTEAFF.

The chain is built from TRBV4-3 and TRBJ2-7; D may be TRBD2 (6 bases). In germline, CDR1 is LGHNA, CDR2 YSLEER. The CDR3 spans 15 residues. The V and J ends lost 0 bases and 4 bases respectively, with 13 bases between them. The CDR3 is CASSQESGDTYEQYF. CDR3 DNA: TGCGCCAGCAGCCAAGAGTCGGGAGACACTTACGAGCAGTACTTC.

Notes on this clonotype: Because it lacks the conserved phenylalanine or tryptophan at the end, this CDR3 is likely a read error. This chain links TRBV30 with TRBJ1-3; TRBD1 is a possible D gene (6 bases). V was cut by 2 bases and J by 2 bases, with 13 bases left in between. Germline assignment: CDR1 GTSNPN and CDR2 SVGIG (reference sequence). CDR3 length: 15 residues. CDR3 nucleotide sequence: TGTGCCTGGAGTCGACGGACAGCGGCTGGAAACACCATATATCTT. Its protein is CAWSRRTAAGNTIYL.

This clonotype was found a few times. This chain connects TRBV29-1 to TRBJ2-3; D tentatively fits TRBD1 or TRBD2 (5 bases each). The CDR3 is made up of 14 amino acids. Germline V gives CDR1 SQVTM, CDR2 ANQGSEA. The V end lost 7 bases, the J end lost 2 bases, and 16 bases lay between the germline ends. The CDR3 DNA follows: TGCAGCGCCCTGGAAGGGACCGTCACAGATACGCAGTATTTT. Translation: CSALEGTVTDTQYF.

The V and J genes are TRBV27 and TRBJ2-7; 13 bases are a match to TRBD2. The CDR3 is 15 residues long. The ends lost 6 bases at V and 4 bases at J; junction bases unmatched: 6. Germline V CDR1 and CDR2: MNHEY, SMNVEV (reference sequence). The CDR3 DNA is TGTGCCAGCAGGGCCCCGGGACTAGCGGGGTACGAGCAGTACTTC. Its protein is CASRAPGLAGYEQYF.

The sample holds a few counts of this clonotype. V usage is TRBV9 and J usage is TRBJ1-3, with D perhaps TRBD1 (6 bases). The germline V gene has CDR1 SGDLS and CDR2 YYNGEE. V lost 0 bases and J 4 bases, leaving 17 bases between the germline ends. This CDR3 is built from 17 residues. The CDR3 protein is CASSVASIQGSGNTIYF. CDR3 DNA: TGTGCCAGCAGCGTAGCTAGCATACAGGGATCCGGAAACACCATATATTTT.

A few counts support this clonotype. V usage is TRBV20-1 and J usage is TRBJ2-2; tentative D call: TRBD2 (5 bases). V lost 3 bases and J lost 4, with 12 bases in between. The CDR3 is made up of 14 amino acids. Germline loops: CDR1 DFQATT, CDR2 SNEGSKA (reference sequence). The CDR3 spells CSASPLAFTGELFF. The CDR3 nucleotides are TGCAGTGCTAGTCCGCTAGCCTTCACCGGGGAGCTGTTTTTT.

This sequence joins TRBV10-1 and TRBJ1-1; no definite D call. Between the trimmed V and J ends, which lost 6 bases and 0 bases, there was a span of 11 bases. Germline V gives CDR1 WNHNN, CDR2 SYGVQD (reference sequence). The CDR3 covers 14 residues. CDR3 sequence reads: CASSPEGMNTEAFF. CDR3 nucleotides: TGCGCCAGCAGCCCCGAAGGGATGAACACTGAAGCTTTCTTT.

The CDR3 region has the DNA TGTGCCAGCAGTCCCCAGGGGCGCCTTCCTTCTAGCACAGATACGCAGTATTTT. It specifies CASSPQGRLPSSTDTQYF. This sequence joins TRBV6-1 and TRBJ2-3; maybe TRBD1 (6 bases). The CDR3 is 18 amino acids. Germline CDR1 is MNHNS and CDR2 is SASEGT. V lost 5 bases, J lost 0 bases, and 21 bases lay in between.

This clonotype has at least ten counts. The chain uses TRBV29-1 and TRBJ1-1; D perhaps matches TRBD1 (5 bases). The germline V and J ends were trimmed by 7 bases and 1 base, with 10 bases remaining between them. This CDR3 comprises 12 residues. The V gene's germline CDR1 is SQVTM and CDR2 ANQGSEA. The CDR3 DNA sequence: TGCAGCGCGTTGGGGGGGAACACTGAAGCTTTCTTT. Its translation is CSALGGNTEAFF.

This clonotype was picked up one time. CDR3 coding DNA: TGTGCCACCAGTGAGTTCGGCCTGACAGATACGCAGTATTTT. It is translated as CATSEFGLTDTQYF. J is TRBJ2-3 and V is TRBV24-1; D not certain. Germline V gene data show CDR1 as KGHDR and CDR2 as SFDVKD. V was cut by 4 bases and J by 3 bases, with 10 bases left in between. This CDR3 has 14 residues.

The sample holds a few counts of this clonotype. The V gene is TRBV6-2 or TRBV6-3, the J gene TRBJ1-5; D is possibly TRBD1 (5 bases). CDR1 is MNHEY, CDR2 SVGEGT, per germline. The ends were cut back, 3 bases at V and 6 bases at J, with 12 bases in the middle. The CDR3 is 14 residues long. CDR3 loop: CASSYVQGIQPQHF. CDR3 DNA sequence: TGTGCCAGCAGTTATGTCCAGGGTATTCAGCCCCAGCATTTT.

This clonotype was seen a few times. This chain joins TRBV29-1 and TRBJ2-5, with D possibly matching TRBD2 (5 bases). Germline CDR1 SQVTM, CDR2 ANQGSEA. This CDR3 has 14 amino acids. Trimming removed 5 bases at V and 5 bases at J, with 18 bases between. CDR3 coding DNA: TGCAGCGTTTTGATGAGCCGGGGTGGCGAGACCCAGTACTTC. Protein sequence: CSVLMSRGGETQYF.

V gene TRBV10-3 combines with J gene TRBJ1-6; 10 nucleotides line up with TRBD1. V shed 2 bases, J shed 10 bases, and the junction held 5 bases outside the gene matches. Germline CDR1 ENHRY, CDR2 SYGVKD. The CDR3 has 15 amino acids. DNA for the CDR3: TGTGCCATCAGTGAGAGGACAGGGGGAAACTCACCCCTCCACTTT. Translation gives CAISERTGGNSPLHF.

This clonotype has at least ten counts. This chain uses TRBV3-1 with TRBJ1-6; D gene uncertain. V was clipped by 3 bases and J by 7 bases, with 4 bases between them. CDR3 length equals 12 residues. From germline, CDR1 is LGHDT and CDR2 YNNKEL (reference sequence). The CDR3 is CASSQWNSPLHF. The DNA for the CDR3 is TGTGCCAGCAGCCAGTGGAATTCACCCCTCCACTTT. Full variable domain (outside the CDR3, taken from reference TRBV3-1 and TRBJ1-6): DTAVSQTPKYLVTQMGNDKSIKCEQNLGHDTMYWYKQDSKKFLKIMFSYNNKELIINETVPNRFSPKSPDKAHLNLHINSLELGDSAVYFCASSQWNSPLHFGNGTRLTVT.